The 32 T cell receptor beta chains below come from one sample, sequenced in a study of T cells in Graves' hyperthyroidism and ophthalmopathy. TCR beta CDR3 regions were amplified from RNA transcripts. Initially, a first-round RT-PCR of the TCR CDR3 employed the HTBI primer set. One entry per CDR3 protein results from TCRdb running MiXCR on the multiplex PCR reads. The sample holds a few hundred thousand distinct CDR3 sequences; approximately 17% are singletons and the top ten take over 35%. Material for sequencing was blood. These receptors came from a man aged 18 to 29 with Graves' ophthalmopathy.

This clonotype was seen many times. This chain uses TRBV18 with TRBJ2-3, with D possibly TRBD1 on 6 matching bases. The length of the CDR3 is 13 residues. Germline V gives CDR1 KGHSH, CDR2 LQKENI. V shed 5 bases and J shed 5 bases, with 11 bases lying between them. In DNA form, the CDR3 reads TGTGCCAGCTCAGTACAGGGCCTAGATACGCAGTATTTT. Translation: CASSVQGLDTQYF.

The chain employs TRBV7-9 and TRBJ2-7, with 11 bases matching TRBD2. Germline V lookup: CDR1 SEHNR, CDR2 FQNEAQ (reference sequence). This CDR3 contains 16 residues. V lost 6 bases to trimming and J lost 5 bases; unmatched junction nucleotides: 12. The CDR3 here is CASSRDSSGGPHEQYF. The CDR3 nucleotides are TGTGCCAGCAGTCGGGACTCTAGCGGGGGGCCCCACGAGCAGTACTTC.

This chain connects TRBV5-5 to TRBJ2-5; 11 bases fit TRBD1. With 0 bases clipped from V and 2 bases from J, the junction kept 3 bases outside the gene matches. The CDR3 loop spans 16 amino acids. In germline, CDR1 is SGHKS, CDR2 YYEKEE (reference sequence). In DNA, the CDR3 is TGTGCCAGCAGCTTGGGCTGGGACAGGGGGCAAGAGACCCAGTACTTC. Its protein is CASSLGWDRGQETQYF. The full variable domain, completed using reference TRBV5-5 and TRBJ2-5, is DAGVTQSPTHLIKTRGQQVTLRCSPISGHKSVSWYQQVLGQGPQFIFQYYEKEERGRGNFPDRFSARQFPNYSSELNVNALLLGDSALYLCASSLGWDRGQETQYFGPGTRLLVL.

This clonotype has at least ten counts. This chain connects TRBV7-9 to TRBJ1-2; no firm D call. Germline values: CDR1 SEHNR, CDR2 FQNEAQ (reference sequence). Trimming cost V 2 bases and J 8 bases, with 15 bases left between them. This CDR3 comprises 14 residues. CDR3 DNA: TGTGCCAGCAGCTTAACCGCCGGGCTCCGCGGCTACACCTTC. Its translation: CASSLTAGLRGYTF.

This clonotype was counted between two and nine times. The J gene is TRBJ2-7, the V gene TRBV7-8, with D possibly being TRBD1 (6 bases). Germline-derived CDR1 and CDR2 are SGHVS and FQNEAQ. Trimming left V 4 bases short and J 4 bases short, with 17 bases between. The CDR3 extends over 15 amino acids. The CDR3 DNA reads as TGTGCCAGCAGCTCCGCCGTGGGGGCCCCGTACGAGCAGTACTTC. Its translation is CASSSAVGAPYEQYF.

There are a few counts of this clonotype. The rearrangement links TRBV6-5 to TRBJ1-4; unclear D gene. CDR1 and CDR2 (germline): MNHEY, SVGAGI. This CDR3 has 13 amino acids. The V and J ends lost 0 bases and 7 bases respectively, with 6 bases between them. In nucleotides, the CDR3 is TGTGCCAGCAGTTACTCGGGGTCTGAAAAACTGTTTTTT. It yields the protein CASSYSGSEKLFF.

CDR3 DNA sequence: TGTGCCAGCAGCCAGTTCGCGAACCCAGGAGAGACCCAGTACTTC. This gives the protein CASSQFANPGETQYF. V and J are TRBV7-9 and TRBJ2-5, with unresolved D. Germline lookup yields CDR1 SEHNR and CDR2 FQNEAQ (reference sequence). V gave up 5 bases and J gave up 4 bases, with 17 bases separating them. This CDR3 is built from 15 residues. The whole variable domain, filled in from reference TRBV7-9 and TRBJ2-5, reads DTGVSQNPRHKITKRGQNVTFRCDPISEHNRLYWYRQTLGQGPEFLTYFQNEAQLEKSRLLSDRFSAERPKGSFSTLEIQRTEQGDSAMYLCASSQFANPGETQYFGPGTRLLVL.

A note on this clonotype: Just one base apart from a much larger clone, this may be a read error. The genes are TRBV20-1 and TRBJ2-7, with D tentatively TRBD1 (5 bases). The J call is uncertain, as TRBJ2-1 better fits the DNA end. The CDR3 contains 11 residues. Germline assignment: CDR1 DFQATT and CDR2 SNEGSKA (reference sequence). This CDR3 reads CSATDSYEQFF. CDR3 DNA sequence: TGCAGTGCTACCGACAGCTACGAGCAGTTCTTC.

This clonotype was seen at least ten times. The rearrangement uses TRBV11-2 and TRBJ1-1; TRBD1 is a possible D gene (5 bases). The CDR3 consists of 12 residues. Trimming cost V 8 bases and J 1 base, with 8 bases left between them. From germline, CDR1 is SGHAT and CDR2 FQNNGV. CDR3 bases: TGTGCCAGCCTCGGGGGGAACACTGAAGCTTTCTTT. Its translation is CASLGGNTEAFF. The variable domain in full, completed from reference TRBV11-2 and TRBJ1-1, reads EAGVAQSPRYKIIEKRQSVAFWCNPISGHATLYWYQQILGQGPKLLIQFQNNGVVDDSQLPKDRFSAERLKGVDSTLKIQPAKLEDSAVYLCASLGGNTEAFFGQGTRLTVV.

This clonotype was detected many times. The chain has TRBV12-3 or TRBV12-4 and TRBJ1-1; tentatively, D is TRBD1 (5 bases). The CDR3 has 13 residues. The V end was cut by 4 bases, the J end by 3 bases, with 9 bases between. Written as DNA, the CDR3 is TGTGCCAGCAGTTGGGACCGATACACTGAAGCTTTCTTT. This translates into CASSWDRYTEAFF.

This rearrangement joins TRBV11-2 to TRBJ2-3, with 11 bases matching TRBD2. This CDR3 contains 15 residues. Trimming removed 4 bases from V and 4 bases from J; junction bases left unmatched: 4. From germline, CDR1 is SGHAT and CDR2 FQNNGV. The CDR3 region has the DNA TGTGCCAGCAGCTGGGGTAGCGGGGGGGCAGATACGCAGTATTTT. Its protein is CASSWGSGGADTQYF.

In its sample, this clonotype was seen many times. This rearrangement joins TRBV5-1 to TRBJ2-3; a possible D gene is TRBD2 (6 bases). Between the trimmed V and J ends, which lost 6 bases and 0 bases, there was a span of 17 bases. CDR1 is SGHRS and CDR2 is YFSETQ in the germline V gene. The CDR3 loop spans 16 amino acids. The CDR3 region has the DNA TGCGCCAGCAAAAACGGCGGGACTCTTAGCACAGATACGCAGTATTTT. Translation: CASKNGGTLSTDTQYF. The entire variable domain, with the rest obtained from reference TRBV5-1 and TRBJ2-3, is as follows: KAGVTQTPRYLIKTRGQQVTLSCSPISGHRSVSWYQQTPGQGLQFLFEYFSETQRNKGNFPGRFSGRQFSNSRSEMNVSTLELGDSALYLCASKNGGTLSTDTQYFGPGTRLTVL.

This clonotype has only one observation. The chain has TRBV7-9 and TRBJ2-1, with TRBD2 identical over 8 bases. CDR1 and CDR2 (germline): SEHNR, FQNEAQ (reference sequence). This CDR3 region has 13 residues. The V and J ends lost 6 bases and 10 bases, in that order; junction bases with no gene match: 8. The CDR3 region is CASRPLAAGEQFF. The CDR3 region has the DNA TGTGCCAGCAGACCACTAGCGGCGGGGGAGCAGTTCTTC.

This clonotype has only a few counts. The chain employs TRBV3-1 and TRBJ1-1; possible D gene TRBD1, 6 bases. Germline V gene lookup returns CDR1 LGHDT and CDR2 YNNKEL (reference sequence). The CDR3 has 15 residues. V was clipped by 3 bases and J by 13 bases, with 24 bases between them. CDR3 loop: CASSHEGVLAGVGFF. In nucleotides, the CDR3 is TGTGCCAGCAGCCATGAGGGGGTGCTGGCGGGTGTCGGTTTCTTT.

J is TRBJ2-3 and V is TRBV4-2; 8 bases map to TRBD2. This CDR3 is built from 15 residues. With 3 bases clipped from V and 2 bases from J, the junction kept 4 bases outside the gene matches. Germline V CDR1 and CDR2: LGHNA, YNFKEQ. The CDR3 protein is CASSQGLEITDTQYF. The CDR3 coding sequence is TGTGCCAGCAGCCAGGGACTAGAAATCACAGATACGCAGTATTTT.

This clonotype was seen many times. This chain uses TRBV5-1 with TRBJ1-1, with a possible D match to TRBD1 (5 bases). Germline CDR1 SGHRS, CDR2 YFSETQ. Trimming pared 4 bases from V and 3 bases from J, leaving 22 bases between. This CDR3 is built from 17 residues. This CDR3 is CASSKGLGSVRDTEAFF. In DNA, the CDR3 is TGCGCCAGCAGCAAGGGGCTGGGGTCTGTCAGGGACACTGAAGCTTTCTTT. The entire variable domain, with the rest obtained from reference TRBV5-1 and TRBJ1-1, is as follows: KAGVTQTPRYLIKTRGQQVTLSCSPISGHRSVSWYQQTPGQGLQFLFEYFSETQRNKGNFPGRFSGRQFSNSRSEMNVSTLELGDSALYLCASSKGLGSVRDTEAFFGQGTRLTVV.

This sequence joins TRBV5-1 and TRBJ2-5; 8 bases line up with TRBD2. This CDR3 region has 17 residues. CDR1 is SGHRS and CDR2 is YFSETQ in the germline V gene. With V trimmed by 0 bases and J by 1 base, 8 bases remained unmatched. The CDR3 sequence is CASSLGRGSGAQETQYF. CDR3 nucleotide sequence: TGCGCCAGCAGCTTGGGGCGGGGTAGCGGGGCCCAAGAGACCCAGTACTTC.

This clonotype has just a few counts. A much larger clone differs by one base, so this may be a read error. The chain carries TRBV7-9 and TRBJ2-1; the D gene is possibly TRBD2 (5 bases). This CDR3 region has 15 residues. The V end was cut by 3 bases, the J end by 2 bases, with 11 bases between. Germline-derived CDR1 and CDR2 are SEHNR and FQNEAQ (reference sequence). The CDR3 loop reads CASSLGDGAYNEQFF. CDR3 coding DNA: TGTGCCAGCAGCTTGGGTGACGGGGCCTACAATGAGCAGTTCTTC. Filled out from reference TRBV7-9 and TRBJ2-1, the complete variable domain reads DTGVSQNPRHKITKRGQNVTFRCDPISEHNRLYWYRQTLGQGPEFLTYFQNEAQLEKSRLLSDRFSAERPKGSFSTLEIQRTEQGDSAMYLCASSLGDGAYNEQFFGPGTRLTVL.

This clonotype appeared many times. The V call is TRBV11-2, the J call TRBJ1-1; no clear D. V lost 5 bases, J lost 5 bases, and 12 bases lay in between. Germline CDR1 and CDR2: SGHAT and FQNNGV. This CDR3 is built from 13 residues. CDR3 sequence reads: CASSPSRATEAFF. As DNA, the CDR3 is TGTGCCAGCAGCCCCTCGCGGGCAACTGAAGCTTTCTTT.

The J gene is TRBJ1-4, the V gene TRBV6-5, with D perhaps TRBD1 (5 bases). The CDR3 consists of 17 residues. Germline-derived CDR1 and CDR2 are MNHEY and SVGAGI. V dropped 2 bases and J dropped 8 bases, with 21 bases sitting between them. The CDR3 sequence is CASSYEGGAAVGEKLFF. In DNA, the CDR3 is TGTGCCAGCAGTTACGAGGGTGGGGCGGCCGTGGGGGAAAAACTGTTTTTT.

The DNA for the CDR3 is TGTGCCAGCAGCTATTGGTGGCAGGGGGCCACCGGGGAGCTGTTTTTT. This translates into CASSYWWQGATGELFF. The rearrangement links TRBV11-3 to TRBJ2-2; TRBD1 aligns across 8 bases. Trimming at V came to 4 bases and at J to 4 bases, leaving 8 bases not matched to a gene. This CDR3 comprises 16 residues. The germline V gene encodes CDR1 SGHNT and CDR2 YENEEA.

This clonotype was observed at least ten times. The gene calls are TRBV5-1 and TRBJ2-3; maybe TRBD2 (5 bases). CDR1 SGHRS and CDR2 YFSETQ come from the germline V gene. V was clipped by 9 bases and J by 1 base, with 12 bases between them. CDR3 length equals 13 residues. The CDR3 nucleotides read TGCGCCACCAGGACTCAACGCACAGATACGCAGTATTTT. As protein: CATRTQRTDTQYF.

The V gene is TRBV6-1, the J gene TRBJ2-7; possible D gene TRBD1, 5 bases. The CDR3 has 13 residues. Trimming pared 5 bases from V and 2 bases from J, leaving 10 bases between. From germline, CDR1 is MNHNS and CDR2 SASEGT. CDR3 nucleotide sequence: TGTGCCAGCAGTCCGGCGACAGCCTACGAGCAGTACTTC. Protein product: CASSPATAYEQYF.

This clonotype was picked up many times. The V and J genes are TRBV6-1 and TRBJ1-1; TRBD1 matches 7 bases. Germline CDR1 MNHNS, CDR2 SASEGT. This CDR3 is built from 14 residues. With V trimmed by 5 bases and J by 5 bases, 8 bases remained unmatched. CDR3 nucleotides: TGTGCCAGCAGTTCGGTGTCAGGGGGTACTGAAGCTTTCTTT. Translating it yields CASSSVSGGTEAFF.

This clonotype has ten or more counts. This sequence joins TRBV2 and TRBJ2-7; 7 nucleotides match TRBD2. V gave up 8 bases and J gave up 3 bases; unmatched junction bases: 7. This CDR3 region has 13 residues. Germline values: CDR1 SNHLY, CDR2 FYNNEI. CDR3 amino acids: CASRGDYLYEQYF. In nucleotides, the CDR3 is TGTGCCAGCCGGGGGGACTACCTCTACGAGCAGTACTTC. Together with reference TRBV2 and TRBJ2-7, the CDR3 gives the full variable domain: EPEVTQTPSHQVTQMGQEVILRCVPISNHLYFYWYRQILGQKVEFLVSFYNNEISEKSEIFDDQFSVERPDGSNFTLKIRSTKLEDSAMYFCASRGDYLYEQYFGPGTRLTVT.

In its sample, this clonotype was seen once. V is TRBV7-3 and J is TRBJ2-2; 11 nucleotides line up with TRBD2. Germline V gene lookup returns CDR1 SGHTA and CDR2 FQGTGA. V lost 5 bases to trimming and J lost 7 bases; unmatched junction nucleotides: 6. This CDR3 is built from 15 residues. The DNA of the CDR3 is TGTGCCAGCAGCGAAACCGGGACTAGCGGCGGGGAGCTGTTTTTT. This translates into CASSETGTSGGELFF.

This clonotype was counted many times. CDR3 residues: CASSPSSGGRYNEQFF. The CDR3 coding sequence is TGTGCCAGCAGTCCCTCTAGCGGGGGGCGATACAATGAGCAGTTCTTC. The V call is TRBV27, the J call TRBJ2-1; 11 bases line up with TRBD2. There are 16 residues in the CDR3. Trimming at V came to 5 bases and at J to 4 bases, leaving 7 bases not matched to a gene. Germline-derived CDR1 and CDR2 are MNHEY and SMNVEV (reference sequence).

This chain uses TRBV9 with TRBJ2-3, with D tentatively TRBD1 or TRBD2 (6 bases each). This CDR3 is built from 16 residues. Between the trimmed V and J ends, which lost 2 bases and 1 base, there was a span of 14 bases. Germline V gives CDR1 SGDLS, CDR2 YYNGEE. The CDR3 sequence is CASSVPGGQRTDTQYF. The CDR3 bases are TGTGCCAGCAGCGTCCCCGGGGGACAACGCACAGATACGCAGTATTTT.

Many counts were recorded for this clonotype. V gene TRBV10-3 combines with J gene TRBJ1-1; D may be TRBD1 (5 bases). Germline loops: CDR1 ENHRY, CDR2 SYGVKD. The ends were cut back, 7 bases at V and 0 bases at J, with 12 bases in the middle. There are 14 residues in the CDR3. This CDR3 is CAIKKDNMNTEAFF. The CDR3 DNA is TGTGCCATCAAAAAGGACAACATGAACACTGAAGCTTTCTTT.

V and J are TRBV11-2 and TRBJ1-1; D not certain. Deletions cut 7 bases from V and 0 bases from J, with 9 bases between. Germline CDR1 and CDR2: SGHAT and FQNNGV. This CDR3 contains 13 residues. CDR3 in amino acids: CASKTEMNTEAFF. The CDR3 nucleotides are TGTGCCAGCAAAACGGAGATGAACACTGAAGCTTTCTTT.

As to this clonotype: A clone one base away is much larger, so this may be a read error. The chain couples TRBV12-3 or TRBV12-4 to TRBJ2-2; D possibly corresponds to TRBD2 (5 bases). The CDR3 has 13 residues. The CDR3: CASSTTYTGELLF. CDR3 DNA sequence: TGTGCCAGCAGTACCACTTACACCGGGGAGCTGCTTTTT.

The chain carries TRBV5-6 and TRBJ2-7; TRBD1 agrees at 7 bases. The germline gives CDR1 SGHDT, CDR2 YYEEEE. With 3 bases clipped from V and 3 bases from J, the junction kept 3 bases outside the gene matches. This CDR3 has 13 residues. CDR3 in amino acids: CASSSQGDYEQYF. CDR3 nucleotide sequence: TGTGCCAGCAGCTCTCAGGGGGACTACGAGCAGTACTTC.